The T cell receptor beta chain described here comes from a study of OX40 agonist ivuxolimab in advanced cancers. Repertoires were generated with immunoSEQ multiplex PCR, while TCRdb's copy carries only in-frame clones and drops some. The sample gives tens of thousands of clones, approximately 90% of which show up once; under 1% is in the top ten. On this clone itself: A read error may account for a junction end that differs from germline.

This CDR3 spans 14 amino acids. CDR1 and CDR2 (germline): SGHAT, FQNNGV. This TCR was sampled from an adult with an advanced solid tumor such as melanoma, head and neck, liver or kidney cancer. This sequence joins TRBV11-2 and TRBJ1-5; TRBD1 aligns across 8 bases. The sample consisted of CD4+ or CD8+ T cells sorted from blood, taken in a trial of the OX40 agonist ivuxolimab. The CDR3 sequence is CASSVDRGNQPQHF. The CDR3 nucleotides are TGTGCCAGCAGCGTAGACAGGGGTAATCAGCCCCAGCATTTT.